A single sample is the source of the 5 T cell receptor beta chains below, sequenced in a study of CD8 T cells in Susac syndrome. When the RNA was reverse transcribed, random hexamers were used with an input of roughly 0.45 to 1 ug. TCRdb processed the immunoSEQ multiplex PCR reads anew with MiXCR; each CDR3 protein has one entry. The sample consists of roughly 200,000 distinct CDR3 sequences, roughly 94% of them appearing once. Sequencing used CD4+ T cells from PBMCs. The receptors here all came from a human donor in good health.

The chain links TRBV29-1 to TRBJ2-1, with 7 bases identical to TRBD1. The trim removed 6 bases at V and 4 bases at J, leaving 6 bases unmatched. Germline V lookup: CDR1 SQVTM, CDR2 ANQGSEA. The CDR3 spans 13 residues. The CDR3 loop is CSVAQGYYNEQFF. The CDR3 coding sequence is TGCAGCGTCGCACAGGGGTATTACAATGAGCAGTTCTTC.

The rearrangement joins TRBV12-3 or TRBV12-4 to TRBJ2-7, with 10 nucleotides matching TRBD2. The CDR3 is 15 residues long. The trim removed 4 bases at V and 3 bases at J, leaving 6 bases unmatched. This CDR3 is CASSSGTSANYEQYV. The CDR3 DNA follows: TGTGCCAGCAGTTCTGGGACTAGCGCCAACTACGAGCAGTACGTC.

This chain links TRBV2 with TRBJ1-1; tentative D call: TRBD1 (6 bases). Germline CDR1 SNHLY, CDR2 FYNNEI. Trimming pared 10 bases from V and 0 bases from J, leaving 18 bases between. The CDR3 is made up of 15 amino acids. The CDR3 sequence is CATRTDDAMNTEAFF. Here the CDR3 DNA reads TGTGCCACGAGGACAGACGACGCCATGAACACTGAAGCTTTCTTT.

The CDR3 region has the DNA TGTGCCAGCAGTTCTACAGTCTACGAGCAGTACGTC. Amino acid sequence: CASSSTVYEQYV. The chain is built from TRBV28 and TRBJ2-7, with unresolved D. Germline loops: CDR1 MDHEN, CDR2 SYDVKM. The CDR3 extends over 12 amino acids. Trimming removed 4 bases from V and 3 bases from J, with 7 bases in between.

The chain links TRBV13 to TRBJ1-6; D unclear. CDR1 is PRHDT and CDR2 is FYEKMQ in the germline V gene (reference sequence). Trimming took off 4 bases at V and 7 bases at J, with 8 bases between the two ends. There are 13 residues in the CDR3. Written as DNA, the CDR3 is TGTGCCAGCAGCTCCCAGCGGAATTCACCCCTCCACTTT. This gives the protein CASSSQRNSPLHF.